This TCR beta chain was recorded in a study of blood T cell repertoires in COVID-19. Overall study context: Both acute and convalescent COVID-19 samples were obtained from the United States, Italy and Spain. Sample material is recorded as cDNA or gDNA derived from T cells, B-cell-depleted T cells, or PBMCs.

This clone was counted a single time. Produced via immunoSEQ multiplex PCR; TCRdb's table is partial and in-frame only. Among about 250,000 clones listed, around 82% were seen once. Specimen: peripheral blood. This TCR was sampled from a man older than 75 with acute or convalescent COVID-19.

The CDR3 sequence: CASSQDRGGYGYTF. For the CDR3, the DNA is TGTGCCAGTAGCCAAGACAGGGGCGGCTATGGCTACACCTTC. This chain connects TRBV19 to TRBJ1-2; 8 bases agree with TRBD1. There are 14 residues in the CDR3. V lost 6 bases to trimming and J lost 4 bases; unmatched junction nucleotides: 7. Germline V gene lookup returns CDR1 LNHDA and CDR2 SQIVND (reference sequence).